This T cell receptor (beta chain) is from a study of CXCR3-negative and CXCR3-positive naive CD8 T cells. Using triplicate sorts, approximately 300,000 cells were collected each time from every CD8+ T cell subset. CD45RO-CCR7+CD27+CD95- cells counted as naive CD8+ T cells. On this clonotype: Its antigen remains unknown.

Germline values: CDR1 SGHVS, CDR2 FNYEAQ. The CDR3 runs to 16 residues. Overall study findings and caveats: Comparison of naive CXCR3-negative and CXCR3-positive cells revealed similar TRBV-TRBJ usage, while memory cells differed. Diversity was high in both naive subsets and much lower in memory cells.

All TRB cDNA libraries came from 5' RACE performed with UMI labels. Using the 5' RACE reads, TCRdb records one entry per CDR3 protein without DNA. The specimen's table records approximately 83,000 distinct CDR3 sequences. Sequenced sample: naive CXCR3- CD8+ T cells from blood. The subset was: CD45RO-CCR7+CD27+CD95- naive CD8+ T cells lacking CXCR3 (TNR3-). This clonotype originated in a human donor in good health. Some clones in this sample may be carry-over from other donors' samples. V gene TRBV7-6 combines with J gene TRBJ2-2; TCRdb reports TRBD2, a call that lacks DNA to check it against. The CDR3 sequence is CASSGGLAGVDGELFF.